This entry lists 24 T cell receptor beta chains sequenced from one sample in a study of low-dose radiotherapy and immunotherapy resistance in tumors. Gene-specific TRAV and TRBV primers were used for first-strand cDNA, covering alpha and beta chains. A roughly 22-cycle PCR with a constant-region primer and V-primer adapter amplified TCRs. TCRdb fed the reads into MiXCR, producing one record per CDR3 protein. The data hold under 90,000 distinct CDR3 sequences, with roughly a sixth observed a single time. Time point indicated: before trial treatment. Sequencing used PBMCs, obtained before treatment. Source of these receptors: a male donor with prostate cancer.

The chain has TRBV6-2 or TRBV6-3 and TRBJ2-7; unclear D gene. The germline V gene encodes CDR1 MNHEY and CDR2 SVGEGT. Trimming removed 6 bases at V and 3 bases at J, with 18 bases between. The CDR3 extends over 15 amino acids. The DNA for the CDR3 is TGTGCCAGCAGGTCAACGGGTGTTCCCTTCTACGAGCAGTACTTC. This gives the protein CASRSTGVPFYEQYF.

This clonotype has a count of ten or more. This chain connects TRBV3-1 to TRBJ2-7; D possibly corresponds to TRBD2 (6 bases). The CDR3 has 18 residues. V lost 2 bases, J lost 0 bases, and 20 bases lay in between. Germline CDR1 LGHDT, CDR2 YNNKEL (reference sequence). The CDR3 bases are TGTGCCAGCAGCCAATTTGTTGGAGGGGCGCTCGCCTCCTACGAGCAGTACTTC. Translation: CASSQFVGGALASYEQYF.

This clonotype was detected a few times. This could be a read error, since a much larger clone is one nucleotide away. The gene calls are TRBV3-1 and TRBJ2-3; no firm D call. CDR1 LGHDT and CDR2 YNNKEL come from the germline V gene (reference sequence). The length of the CDR3 is 14 residues. For the CDR3, the DNA is TGTGCCAGCAGCCAAGGCCTGAAGGTTGATACGCACTATTTT. Translated, it gives CASSQGLKVDTHYF.

This chain connects TRBV24-1 to TRBJ2-5, with D uncertain. V was cut by 4 bases and J by 2 bases, with 7 bases left in between. Germline assignment: CDR1 KGHDR and CDR2 SFDVKD. There are 13 residues in the CDR3. The CDR3: CATSDGSQETQYF. CDR3 DNA sequence: TGTGCCACCAGTGACGGTTCTCAAGAGACCCAGTACTTC.

There are many counts of this clonotype. This chain connects TRBV12-3 or TRBV12-4 to TRBJ1-1; maybe TRBD1 (5 bases). This CDR3 spans 13 amino acids. Trimming stripped 2 bases from V and 3 bases from J, with 7 bases between. The DNA of the CDR3 is TGTGCCAGCAGTTTACGGGACGACACTGAAGCTTTCTTT. Its protein is CASSLRDDTEAFF.

Ten or more counts support this clonotype. DNA of the CDR3: TGTGCCAGCAGTTCTAGATTTCAGTACGATTCCAGCAATGAGCAGTTCTTC. Translation: CASSSRFQYDSSNEQFF. This chain uses TRBV11-2 with TRBJ2-1, with D unclear. Deletions cut 6 bases from V and 6 bases from J, with 24 bases between. CDR1 is SGHAT and CDR2 is FQNNGV in the germline V gene. This CDR3 is 17 amino acids long.

In its sample, this clonotype was seen many times. V gene TRBV3-1 combines with J gene TRBJ1-1; D is uncertain. The V end lost 3 bases, the J end lost 4 bases, and 9 bases lay between the germline ends. The germline gives CDR1 LGHDT, CDR2 YNNKEL (reference sequence). CDR3 size: 13 residues. The CDR3 DNA reads as TGTGCCAGCAGCCATCAAAGGAGCACTGAAGCTTTCTTT. Translated: CASSHQRSTEAFF.

As to this clonotype: A single base separates this from a much larger clone, so it may be a read error. V is TRBV7-8 and J is TRBJ2-4; the match to TRBD1 covers 8 bases. The junction had 16 bases not matched to a gene; V was cut back by 2 bases and J by 13 bases. There are 16 residues in the CDR3. Germline CDR1 is SGHVS and CDR2 is FQNEAQ. The CDR3 loop reads CASSLIATGERNEQYF. CDR3 sequence (DNA): TGTGCCAGCAGCTTAATCGCGACAGGGGAAAGGAATGAGCAGTACTTC.

This clonotype was observed a handful of times. The V gene is TRBV5-1, the J gene TRBJ2-1; 11 bases map to TRBD2. Germline CDR1 reads SGHRS; CDR2 reads YFSETQ. With V trimmed by 3 bases and J by 0 bases, 8 bases remained unmatched. The CDR3 has 18 residues. In DNA form, the CDR3 reads TGCGCCAGCAGCTCTACTAGCGGGGGAGTGAGCTCCTACAATGAGCAGTTCTTC. This codes for CASSSTSGGVSSYNEQFF.

This clonotype showed up just a few times. The rearrangement uses TRBV20-1 and TRBJ1-1, with TRBD1 matching 8 bases. This CDR3 has 13 amino acids. V dropped 6 bases and J dropped 3; count of bases not matched to a gene: 6. Germline V gene sequence: CDR1 DFQATT, CDR2 SNEGSKA (reference sequence). CDR3 DNA: TGCAGTGCAGAACAGGGGGGGGACACTGAAGCTTTCTTT. As protein: CSAEQGGDTEAFF.

At least ten counts were recorded for this clonotype. The rearrangement joins TRBV6-6 to TRBJ1-5; no firm D call. Trimming shortened V by 9 bases and J by 4 bases, and 4 bases separated the two germline ends. Germline V gene lookup returns CDR1 MNHNY and CDR2 SVGAGI (reference sequence). The CDR3 is 10 amino acids. The CDR3 is CARQNQPQHF. CDR3 in DNA: TGTGCCAGGCAGAATCAGCCCCAGCATTTT.

This clonotype appeared many times. CDR3 DNA sequence: TGCAGTGCTAGACAGCACAATCAGCCCCAGCATTTT. It is translated as CSARQHNQPQHF. This chain connects TRBV20-1 to TRBJ1-5; D is uncertain. The CDR3 spans 12 residues. Germline V gives CDR1 DFQATT, CDR2 SNEGSKA (reference sequence). V was pared by 2 bases and J by 3 bases, with 5 bases between.

Ten or more counts support this clonotype. The V and J genes are TRBV5-4 and TRBJ2-1; a possible D gene is TRBD2 (6 bases). There are 14 residues in the CDR3. V gave up 0 bases and J gave up 6 bases, with 10 bases separating them. Per germline, CDR1 SGHNT and CDR2 YYREEE (reference sequence). CDR3 sequence (DNA): TGTGCCAGCAGCTTGGTGGGGGGATCCAATGAGCAGTTCTTC. Translated: CASSLVGGSNEQFF.

This clonotype has a count of ten or more. As DNA, the CDR3 is TGTGCCACCAGCGCGACGGTGAACTATGGCTACACCTTC. Translation: CATSATVNYGYTF. The chain recombines TRBV15 with TRBJ1-2; D gene unclear. The V gene lost 5 bases and the J gene lost 2 bases, with 9 bases spanning the gap. The CDR3 consists of 13 residues. Germline CDR1 reads LNHNV; CDR2 reads YYDKDF (reference sequence).

With regard to this clonotype: It is likely a read error: a sequence one base away is far more abundant. V is TRBV11-1 and J is TRBJ2-3; TRBD2 might be the D (6 bases). V was shortened by 5 bases and J by 6 bases, with 12 bases between the two germline ends. Germline lookup yields CDR1 SGHAT and CDR2 FQDESV (reference sequence). The CDR3 has 13 residues. The CDR3 here is CASSPTGEDTQYF. The DNA for the CDR3 is TGTGCCAGCAGCCCCACGGGGGAGGATACGCAGTATTTT.

This clonotype occurred many times. The rearrangement uses TRBV19 and TRBJ2-7; D gene unclear. Germline CDR1 is LNHDA and CDR2 is SQIVND (reference sequence). The length of the CDR3 is 13 residues. Trimming pared 5 bases from V and 0 bases from J, leaving 8 bases between. The CDR3 reads CASSVASSYEQYF. CDR3 coding DNA: TGTGCCAGTAGTGTCGCCAGCTCCTACGAGCAGTACTTC.

This clonotype was picked up many times. The chain joins TRBV5-1 to TRBJ1-1; D not certain. This CDR3 contains 14 residues. Trimming cost V 4 bases and J 2 bases, with 12 bases left between them. Germline V CDR1 and CDR2: SGHRS, YFSETQ. In nucleotides, the CDR3 is TGCGCCAGCAGCCCCGGGAATCTAAACACTGAAGCTTTCTTT. Translating it yields CASSPGNLNTEAFF.

This clonotype occurred many times. The gene calls are TRBV5-1 and TRBJ1-3; no firm D call. CDR1 and CDR2 (germline): SGHRS, YFSETQ. Trimming took off 0 bases at V and 4 bases at J, with 8 bases between the two ends. The CDR3 spans 14 residues. The CDR3 protein is CASSLAPGGNTIYF. CDR3 nucleotide sequence: TGCGCCAGCAGCTTGGCCCCGGGAGGAAACACCATATATTTT.

This clonotype occurred many times. The J gene is TRBJ2-5, the V gene TRBV20-1; D ambiguous. This CDR3 spans 12 amino acids. In germline, CDR1 is DFQATT, CDR2 SNEGSKA (reference sequence). Trimming shortened V by 5 bases and J by 5 bases, and 12 bases separated the two germline ends. The CDR3 bases are TGCAGTGCTCGGACCCCCGGGGAGACCCAGTACTTC. Translated: CSARTPGETQYF.

The chain couples TRBV5-1 to TRBJ2-3; perhaps TRBD2 as D (5 bases). Looked up from germline, CDR1 is SGHRS and CDR2 is YFSETQ. This CDR3 has 18 amino acids. Trimming removed 4 bases at V and 0 bases at J, with 21 bases between. The CDR3, as DNA: TGCGCCAGCAGCCCCGTTTGGACTCTCTCCTCTAGCACAGATACGCAGTATTTT. Translated: CASSPVWTLSSSTDTQYF.

This clonotype has a count of ten or more. The rearrangement links TRBV7-3 to TRBJ2-7; 9 nucleotides agree with TRBD1. CDR3 length equals 16 residues. From germline, CDR1 is SGHTA and CDR2 FQGTGA. J was trimmed by 5 bases and V by 4 bases; bases with no gene match: 12. The CDR3, as DNA: TGTGCCAGCAGCTCAGGACCGGACAGGGGAATCAACGAGCAGTACTTC. This encodes CASSSGPDRGINEQYF.

This clonotype was observed many times. V and J are TRBV6-2 or TRBV6-3 and TRBJ2-5; D perhaps matches TRBD1 (6 bases). This CDR3 comprises 15 residues. Per germline, CDR1 MNHEY and CDR2 SVGEGT. V was shortened by 5 bases and J by 2 bases, with 15 bases between the two germline ends. The CDR3 coding sequence is TGTGCCAGCAGTCGGGACATCCCGTCGCAAGAGACCCAGTACTTC. Amino acids: CASSRDIPSQETQYF.

There are many counts of this clonotype. J is TRBJ2-5 and V is TRBV6-5; possibly TRBD2 for D (5 bases). The CDR3 totals 12 residues. Germline V lookup: CDR1 MNHEY, CDR2 SVGAGI. Trimming left V 6 bases short and J 3 bases short, with 8 bases between. CDR3: CASRVGEETQYF. The CDR3, as DNA: TGTGCCAGCAGGGTCGGGGAAGAGACCCAGTACTTC.

There are many counts of this clonotype. V gene TRBV6-2 or TRBV6-3 combines with J gene TRBJ1-1; D perhaps matches TRBD1 (6 bases). The length of the CDR3 is 14 residues. Germline V gene lookup returns CDR1 MNHEY and CDR2 SVGEGT. V was clipped by 6 bases and J by 7 bases, with 18 bases between them. The CDR3 loop is CASRLTLGGGEAFF. CDR3 DNA: TGTGCCAGCAGACTCACCCTCGGGGGCGGTGAAGCTTTCTTT.